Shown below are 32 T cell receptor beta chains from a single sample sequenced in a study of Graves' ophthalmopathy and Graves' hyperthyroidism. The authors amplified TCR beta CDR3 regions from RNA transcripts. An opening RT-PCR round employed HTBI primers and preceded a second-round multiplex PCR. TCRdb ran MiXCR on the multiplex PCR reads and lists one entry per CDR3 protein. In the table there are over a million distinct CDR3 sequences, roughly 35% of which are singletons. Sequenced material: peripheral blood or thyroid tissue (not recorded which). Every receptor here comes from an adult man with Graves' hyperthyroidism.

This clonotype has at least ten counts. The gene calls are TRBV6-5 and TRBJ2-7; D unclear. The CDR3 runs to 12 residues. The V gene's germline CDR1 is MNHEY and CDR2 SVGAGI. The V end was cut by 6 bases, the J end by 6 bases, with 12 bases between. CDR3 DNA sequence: TGTGCCAGCAGCCCCTTTGGGGTCGAGCAGTACTTC. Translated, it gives CASSPFGVEQYF.

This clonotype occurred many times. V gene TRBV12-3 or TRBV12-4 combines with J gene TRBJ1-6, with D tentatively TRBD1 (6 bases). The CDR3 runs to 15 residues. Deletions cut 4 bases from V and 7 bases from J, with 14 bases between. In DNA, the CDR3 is TGTGCCAGCAGTTCCGTAGGGGGGGTGAATTCACCCCTCCACTTT. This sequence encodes CASSSVGGVNSPLHF.

The CDR3 sequence is CATTLGVPGANVLTF. In nucleotides, the CDR3 is TGTGCCACCACCTTAGGGGTCCCTGGGGCCAACGTCCTGACTTTC. The chain recombines TRBV15 with TRBJ2-6, with D perhaps TRBD1 (5 bases). Germline CDR1 is LNHNV and CDR2 is YYDKDF (reference sequence). The CDR3 extends over 15 amino acids. Trimming removed 7 bases at V and 2 bases at J, with 12 bases between.

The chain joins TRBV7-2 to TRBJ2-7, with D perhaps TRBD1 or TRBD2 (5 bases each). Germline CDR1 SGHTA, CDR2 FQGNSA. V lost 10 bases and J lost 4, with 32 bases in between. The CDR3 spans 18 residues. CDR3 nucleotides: TGTGCCAACAGAGAAGGGGCACCCGGCACGGGCCGAGGGTACGAGCAGTACTTC. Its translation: CANREGAPGTGRGYEQYF. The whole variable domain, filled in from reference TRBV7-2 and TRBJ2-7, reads GAGVSQSPSNKVTEKGKDVELRCDPISGHTALYWYRQSLGQGLEFLIYFQGNSAPDKSGLPSDRFSAERTGGSVSTLTIQRTQQEDSAVYLCANREGAPGTGRGYEQYFGPGTRLTVT.

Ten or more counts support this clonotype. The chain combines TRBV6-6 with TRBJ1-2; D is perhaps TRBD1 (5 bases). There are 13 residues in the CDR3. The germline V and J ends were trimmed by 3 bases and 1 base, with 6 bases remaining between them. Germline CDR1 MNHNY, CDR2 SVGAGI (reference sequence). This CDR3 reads CASSYGGNYGYTF. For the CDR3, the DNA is TGTGCCAGCAGTTATGGGGGTAACTATGGCTACACCTTC.

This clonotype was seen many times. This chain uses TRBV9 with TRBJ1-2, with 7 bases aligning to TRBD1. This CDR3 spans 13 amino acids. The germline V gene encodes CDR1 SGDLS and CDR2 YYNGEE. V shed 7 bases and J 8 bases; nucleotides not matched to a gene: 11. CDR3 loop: CASQGGGRAGYTF. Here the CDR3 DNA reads TGTGCCAGCCAGGGGGGGGGCCGAGCGGGCTACACCTTC.

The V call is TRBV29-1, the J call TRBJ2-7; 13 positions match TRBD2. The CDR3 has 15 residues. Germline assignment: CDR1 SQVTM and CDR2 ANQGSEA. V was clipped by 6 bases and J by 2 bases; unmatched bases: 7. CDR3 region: CSVGLAGVPPYEQYF. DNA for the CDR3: TGCAGCGTCGGACTAGCGGGAGTCCCTCCCTACGAGCAGTACTTC.

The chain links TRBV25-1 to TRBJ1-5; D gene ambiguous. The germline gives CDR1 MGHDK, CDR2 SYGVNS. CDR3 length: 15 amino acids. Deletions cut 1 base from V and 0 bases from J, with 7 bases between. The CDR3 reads CASSEFGYSNQPQHF. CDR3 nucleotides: TGTGCCAGCAGTGAATTTGGGTATAGCAATCAGCCCCAGCATTTT.

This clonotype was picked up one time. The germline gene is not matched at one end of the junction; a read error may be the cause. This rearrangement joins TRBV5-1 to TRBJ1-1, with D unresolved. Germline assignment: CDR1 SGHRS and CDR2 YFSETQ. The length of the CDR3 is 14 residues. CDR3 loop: CASRTRSMNTEAFF. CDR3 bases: TGTGCCAGCAGGACCCGCAGCATGAACACTGAAGCTTTCTTT.

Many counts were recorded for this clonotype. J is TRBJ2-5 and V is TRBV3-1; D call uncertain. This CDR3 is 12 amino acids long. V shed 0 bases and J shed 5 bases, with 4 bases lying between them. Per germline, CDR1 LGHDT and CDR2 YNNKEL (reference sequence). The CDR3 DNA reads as TGTGCCAGCAGCCAAGAAAGGGAGACCCAGTACTTC. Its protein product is CASSQERETQYF.

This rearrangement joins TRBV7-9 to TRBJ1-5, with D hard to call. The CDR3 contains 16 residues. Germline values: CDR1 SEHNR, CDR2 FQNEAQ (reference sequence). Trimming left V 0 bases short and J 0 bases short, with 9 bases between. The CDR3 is CASSLARGFSNQPQHF. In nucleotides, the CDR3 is TGTGCCAGCAGCTTAGCGCGAGGGTTTAGCAATCAGCCCCAGCATTTT.

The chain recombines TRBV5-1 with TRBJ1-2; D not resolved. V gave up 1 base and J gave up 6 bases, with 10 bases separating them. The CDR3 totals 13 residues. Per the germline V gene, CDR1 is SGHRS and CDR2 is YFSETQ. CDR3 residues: CASSLSERNGYTF. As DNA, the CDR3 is TGCGCCAGCAGCTTGTCCGAAAGAAATGGCTACACCTTC. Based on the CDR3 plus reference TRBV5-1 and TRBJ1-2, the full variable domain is KAGVTQTPRYLIKTRGQQVTLSCSPISGHRSVSWYQQTPGQGLQFLFEYFSETQRNKGNFPGRFSGRQFSNSRSEMNVSTLELGDSALYLCASSLSERNGYTFGSGTRLTVV.

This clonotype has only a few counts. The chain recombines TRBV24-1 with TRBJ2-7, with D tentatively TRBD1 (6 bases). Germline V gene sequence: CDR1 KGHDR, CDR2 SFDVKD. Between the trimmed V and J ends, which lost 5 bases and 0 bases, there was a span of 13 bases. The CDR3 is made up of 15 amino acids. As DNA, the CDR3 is TGTGCCACCAGTGTAGGAGACAGGTTCTCCTACGAGCAGTACTTC. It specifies CATSVGDRFSYEQYF.

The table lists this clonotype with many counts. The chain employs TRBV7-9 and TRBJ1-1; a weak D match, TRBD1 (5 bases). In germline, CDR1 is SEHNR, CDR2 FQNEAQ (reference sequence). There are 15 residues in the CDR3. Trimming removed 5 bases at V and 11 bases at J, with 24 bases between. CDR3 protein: CASSPNWVGASGAFF. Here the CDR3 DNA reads TGTGCCAGCAGCCCTAATTGGGTAGGGGCCTCGGGGGCTTTCTTT.

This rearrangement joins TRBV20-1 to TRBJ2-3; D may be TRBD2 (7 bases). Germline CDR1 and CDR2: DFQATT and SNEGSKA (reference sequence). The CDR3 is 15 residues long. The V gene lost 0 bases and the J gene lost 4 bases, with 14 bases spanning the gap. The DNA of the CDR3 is TGCAGTGCTAGAGATTGGGGGGGCATCGCAGATACGCAGTATTTT. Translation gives CSARDWGGIADTQYF.

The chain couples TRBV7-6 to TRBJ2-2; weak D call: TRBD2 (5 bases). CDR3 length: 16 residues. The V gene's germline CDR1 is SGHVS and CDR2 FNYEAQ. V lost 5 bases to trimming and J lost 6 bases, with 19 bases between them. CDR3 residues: CASSPPGSRMAGELFF. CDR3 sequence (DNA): TGTGCCAGCAGCCCTCCGGGATCCCGTATGGCCGGGGAGCTGTTTTTT.

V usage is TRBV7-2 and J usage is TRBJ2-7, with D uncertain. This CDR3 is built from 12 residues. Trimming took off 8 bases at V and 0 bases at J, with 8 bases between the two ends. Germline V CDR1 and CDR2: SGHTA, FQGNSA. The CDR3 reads CASGRLSYEQYF. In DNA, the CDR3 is TGTGCCAGCGGACGCCTCTCCTACGAGCAGTACTTC.

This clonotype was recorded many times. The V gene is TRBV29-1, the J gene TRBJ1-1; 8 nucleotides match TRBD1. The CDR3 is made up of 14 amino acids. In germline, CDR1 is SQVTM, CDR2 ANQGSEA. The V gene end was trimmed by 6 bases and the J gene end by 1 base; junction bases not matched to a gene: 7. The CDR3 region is CSVHGQGGNTEAFF. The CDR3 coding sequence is TGCAGCGTACACGGACAGGGCGGGAACACTGAAGCTTTCTTT.

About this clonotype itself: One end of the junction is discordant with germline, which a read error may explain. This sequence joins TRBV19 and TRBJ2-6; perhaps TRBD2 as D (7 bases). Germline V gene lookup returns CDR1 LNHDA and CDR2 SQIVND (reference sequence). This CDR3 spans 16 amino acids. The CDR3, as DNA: TGTGCCAGTAGTATAAGGGGGGGCTCTGGGGCCGACGTCCTGACTTTC. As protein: CASSIRGGSGADVLTF.

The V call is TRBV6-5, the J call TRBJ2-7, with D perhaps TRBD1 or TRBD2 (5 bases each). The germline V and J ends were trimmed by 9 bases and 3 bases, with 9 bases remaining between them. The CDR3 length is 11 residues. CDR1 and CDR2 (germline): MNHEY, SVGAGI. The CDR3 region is CASEGNYEQYF. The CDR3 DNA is TGTGCCAGTGAGGGGAACTACGAGCAGTACTTC.

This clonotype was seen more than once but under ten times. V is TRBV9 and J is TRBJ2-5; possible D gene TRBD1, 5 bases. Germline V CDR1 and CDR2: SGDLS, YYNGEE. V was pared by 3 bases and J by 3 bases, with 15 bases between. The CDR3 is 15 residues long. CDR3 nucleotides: TGTGCCAGCAGCGAGCGTGTGGGGCCAGAAGAGACCCAGTACTTC. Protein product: CASSERVGPEETQYF. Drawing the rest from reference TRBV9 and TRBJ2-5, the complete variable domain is DSGVTQTPKHLITATGQRVTLRCSPRSGDLSVYWYQQSLDQGLQFLIQYYNGEERAKGNILERFSAQQFPDLHSELNLSSLELGDSALYFCASSERVGPEETQYFGPGTRLLVL.

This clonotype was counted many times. This CDR3 reads CSARGWTPYEQYF. The CDR3 DNA reads as TGCAGTGCTAGAGGCTGGACACCCTACGAGCAGTACTTC. This chain links TRBV20-1 with TRBJ2-7; tentative D call: TRBD1 (5 bases). Per the germline V gene, CDR1 is DFQATT and CDR2 is SNEGSKA (reference sequence). CDR3 size: 13 residues. The V gene lost 1 base and the J gene lost 2 bases, with 9 bases spanning the gap.

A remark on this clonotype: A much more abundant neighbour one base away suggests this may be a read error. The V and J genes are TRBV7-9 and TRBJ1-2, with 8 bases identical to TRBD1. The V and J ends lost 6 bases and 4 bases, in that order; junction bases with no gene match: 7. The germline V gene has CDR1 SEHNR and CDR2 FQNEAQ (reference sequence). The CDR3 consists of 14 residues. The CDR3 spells CASSDPGGGYGYTF. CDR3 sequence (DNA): TGTGCCAGCAGTGACCCAGGGGGCGGCTATGGCTACACCTTC.

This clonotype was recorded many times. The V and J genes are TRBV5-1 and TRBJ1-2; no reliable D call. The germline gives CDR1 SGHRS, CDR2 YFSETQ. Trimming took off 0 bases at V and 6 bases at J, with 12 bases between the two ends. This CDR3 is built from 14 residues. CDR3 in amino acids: CASSLEGVGHGYTF. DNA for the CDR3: TGCGCCAGCAGCTTGGAAGGAGTAGGGCATGGCTACACCTTC.

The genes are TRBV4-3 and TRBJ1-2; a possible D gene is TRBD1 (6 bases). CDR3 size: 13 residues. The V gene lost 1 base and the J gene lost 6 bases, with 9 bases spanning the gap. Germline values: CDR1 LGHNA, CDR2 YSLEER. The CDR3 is CASSQGGQDGYTF. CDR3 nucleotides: TGCGCCAGCAGCCAAGGGGGACAAGATGGCTACACCTTC.

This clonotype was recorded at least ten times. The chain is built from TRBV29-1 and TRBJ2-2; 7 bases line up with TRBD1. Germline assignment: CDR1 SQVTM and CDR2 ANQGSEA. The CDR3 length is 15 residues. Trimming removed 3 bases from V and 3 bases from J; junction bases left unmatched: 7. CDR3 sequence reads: CSVDDRDSYTGELFF. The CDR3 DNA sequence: TGCAGCGTTGACGACCGGGACAGCTACACCGGGGAGCTGTTTTTT.

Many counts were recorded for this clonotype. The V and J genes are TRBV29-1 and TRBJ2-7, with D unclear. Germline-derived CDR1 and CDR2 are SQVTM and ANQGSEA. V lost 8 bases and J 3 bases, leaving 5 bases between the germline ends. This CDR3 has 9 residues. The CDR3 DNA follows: TGCAGCTACAACTACGAGCAGTACTTC. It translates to CSYNYEQYF.

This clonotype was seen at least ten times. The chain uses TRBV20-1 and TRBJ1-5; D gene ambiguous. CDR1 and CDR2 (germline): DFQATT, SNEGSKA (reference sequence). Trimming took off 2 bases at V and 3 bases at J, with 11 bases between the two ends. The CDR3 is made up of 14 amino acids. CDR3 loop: CSARRRATNQPQHF. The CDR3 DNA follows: TGCAGTGCTAGACGCCGGGCCACCAATCAGCCCCAGCATTTT.

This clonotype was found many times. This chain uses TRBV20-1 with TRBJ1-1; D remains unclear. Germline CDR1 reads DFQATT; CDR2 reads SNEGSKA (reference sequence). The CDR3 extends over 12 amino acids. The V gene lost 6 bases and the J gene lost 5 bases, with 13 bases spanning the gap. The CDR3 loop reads CSAPEEGTEAFF. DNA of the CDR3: TGCAGTGCCCCAGAAGAGGGAACTGAAGCTTTCTTT.

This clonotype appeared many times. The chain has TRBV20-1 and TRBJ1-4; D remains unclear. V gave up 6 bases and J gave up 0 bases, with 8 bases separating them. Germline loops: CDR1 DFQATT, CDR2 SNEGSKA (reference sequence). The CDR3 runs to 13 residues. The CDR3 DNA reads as TGCAGTGCCGCGAAGGCAACTAATGAAAAACTGTTTTTT. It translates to CSAAKATNEKLFF.

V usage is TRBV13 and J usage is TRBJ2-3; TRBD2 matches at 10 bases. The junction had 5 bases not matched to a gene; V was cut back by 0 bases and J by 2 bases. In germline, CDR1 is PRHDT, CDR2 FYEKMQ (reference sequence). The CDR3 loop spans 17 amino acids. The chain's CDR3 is CASSLGPSGGSTDTQYF. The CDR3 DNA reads TGTGCCAGCAGCTTAGGCCCTAGCGGGGGATCCACAGATACGCAGTATTTT.

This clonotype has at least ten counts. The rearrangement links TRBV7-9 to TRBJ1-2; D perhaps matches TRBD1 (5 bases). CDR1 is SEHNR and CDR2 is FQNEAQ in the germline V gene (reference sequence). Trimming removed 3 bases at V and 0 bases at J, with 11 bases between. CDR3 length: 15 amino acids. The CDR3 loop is CASSFSGTANYGYTF. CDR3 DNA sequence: TGTGCCAGCAGCTTCTCCGGGACGGCTAACTATGGCTACACCTTC.